Listed below are T cell receptor beta chains from one sample, sequenced in a study of blood T cell repertoires in COVID-19. Profiling relied on immunoSEQ multiplex PCR, and the TCRdb table lists in-frame clones only, not all of them. This sample has about 190,000 clones, with nearly 85% found just once. The sample comprised peripheral blood. These receptors were collected from a young woman with acute or convalescent COVID-19. Both conserved end residues are part of each CDR3. Each record gives: D gene, V gene, J gene, clone size, CDR3 protein, CDR3 DNA. D genes are given only for firm matches. Clone size is shown for a subset of rows, as once, few, many or a class of expanded clone.

>TRBD1|TRBV4-1|TRBJ2-1|.
CASSRGQGYYNEQFF
TGCGCCAGCAGTCGCGGACAGGGGTATTACAATGAGCAGTTCTTC
>.|TRBV3-1/TRBV3-2|TRBJ1-2|once
CASSPTQQSYYGYTF
TGTGCCAGCAGCCCCACCCAACAGAGTTACTATGGCTACACCTTC
>TRBD1|TRBV7-9|TRBJ1-4|.
CASSLGGTGTNEKLFF
TGTGCCAGCAGCTTAGGGGGGACAGGGACTAATGAAAAACTGTTTTTT
>.|TRBV7-7|TRBJ2-3|.
CASSLGDSPTDTQYF
TGTGCCAGCAGCTTAGGAGACAGCCCCACAGATACGCAGTATTTT
>TRBD2|TRBV5-1|TRBJ2-7|few
CASSTGTSGRKQYF
TGCGCCAGCAGCACAGGGACTAGCGGTAGAAAGCAGTACTTC
>.|TRBV5-1|TRBJ1-1|.
CASSLASNTEAFF
TGCGCCAGCAGCTTGGCGTCCAACACTGAAGCTTTCTTT
>.|TRBV7-2|TRBJ1-2|once
CASSLGQGLSYGYTF
TGTGCCAGCAGCTTAGGCCAGGGACTGAGCTATGGCTACACCTTC
>.|TRBV6-5|TRBJ2-7|.
CASSSQETYEQYF
TGTGCCAGCAGTTCACAGGAGACCTACGAGCAGTACTTC
>TRBD1|TRBV3-1/TRBV3-2|TRBJ2-4|.
CASSTHRGNIQYF
TGTGCCAGCAGCACGCACAGGGGAAACATTCAGTACTTC
>TRBD2|TRBV11-2|TRBJ2-7|.
CASSLDKVSSGRYQREQYF
TGTGCCAGCAGCTTAGATAAAGTTTCGAGCGGGAGGTATCAGCGGGAGCAGTACTTC
>.|TRBV7-9|TRBJ2-3|.
CASSLNEYTQYF
TGTGCCAGCAGCTTAAATGAGTATACGCAGTATTTT
>.|TRBV5-1|TRBJ1-5|.
CASSPDSYSNQPQHF
TGCGCCAGCAGCCCGGACAGTTATAGCAATCAGCCCCAGCATTTT
>.|TRBV21-1|TRBJ2-3|.
CASSKKFLAGGQDTQYF
TGTGCCAGCAGCAAAAAGTTCCTTGCGGGGGGGCAAGATACGCAGTATTTT
>.|TRBV3-1/TRBV3-2|TRBJ1-2|.
CASSPTGTIYGYTF
TGTGCCAGCAGCCCTACCGGGACAATCTATGGCTACACCTTC
>.|TRBV11-3|TRBJ2-1|.
CASSLDLGGALHNEQFF
TGTGCCAGCAGCTTAGATTTGGGGGGGGCCCTCCACAATGAGCAGTTCTTC
>TRBD1|TRBV2|TRBJ1-1|.
CASRPGQGDRLPFMNTEAFF
TGTGCCAGCCGCCCGGGACAGGGGGACCGATTACCGTTCATGAACACTGAAGCTTTCTTT
>.|TRBV2|TRBJ1-1|.
CASGNQGPNTEAFF
TGTGCCAGCGGGAACCAGGGTCCGAACACTGAAGCTTTCTTT
>.|TRBV15|TRBJ1-5|.
CATSRDGHQPQHF
TGTGCCACCAGCAGAGATGGCCATCAGCCCCAGCATTTT
>.|TRBV7-2|TRBJ2-7|once
CASSGRGPYEQYF
TGTGCCAGCAGCGGCAGGGGTCCCTACGAGCAGTACTTC
>TRBD1|TRBV5-1|TRBJ2-5|few
CASGDRVSETQYF
TGCGCCAGCGGGGACAGGGTGTCGGAGACCCAGTACTTC
>TRBD2|TRBV27|TRBJ2-2|.
CASSPRTSGVTNTGELFF
TGTGCCAGCAGTCCGCGTACTAGCGGGGTTACGAACACCGGGGAGCTGTTTTTT
>.|TRBV28|TRBJ1-6|few
CASSGQNARSPLHF
TGTGCCAGCAGTGGACAGAATGCCCGTTCACCCCTCCACTTT
>.|TRBV13|TRBJ2-2|.
CASKPEGGRTGELFF
TGTGCCAGCAAGCCGGAAGGGGGACGGACCGGGGAGCTGTTTTTT
>TRBD2|TRBV25-1|TRBJ2-7|.
CASRSTSGAYEQYF
TGTGCCAGCAGATCGACTAGCGGTGCCTACGAGCAGTACTTC
>.|TRBV30|TRBJ2-1|.
CAWKKVRSSYNEQFF
TGTGCCTGGAAAAAGGTGAGGAGCTCCTACAATGAGCAGTTCTTC